This T cell receptor (beta chain) emerged from a study of cytomegalovirus exposure and HLA in healthy donors. Amplification used 60 Vbeta primers and 13 Jbeta primers. Data came from immunoSEQ multiplex PCR; TCRdb stores just in-frame clones and leaves some out. This table has some 120,000 clones, 80% appearing once. V lost 5 bases, J lost 6 bases, and 7 bases stayed unmatched. The CDR3 contains 14 residues. The germline gives CDR1 SEHNR, CDR2 FQNEAQ (reference sequence). There are a few counts of this clone. The sample was PBMCs. The clonotype was recovered from a man aged 35 to 55 in good health and CMV-seronegative. V usage is TRBV7-9 and J usage is TRBJ2-1; 7 positions agree with TRBD2. CDR3 amino acids: CASSPRRGVNEQFF. CDR3 bases: TGTGCCAGCAGCCCGCGACGGGGGGTCAATGAGCAGTTCTTC.